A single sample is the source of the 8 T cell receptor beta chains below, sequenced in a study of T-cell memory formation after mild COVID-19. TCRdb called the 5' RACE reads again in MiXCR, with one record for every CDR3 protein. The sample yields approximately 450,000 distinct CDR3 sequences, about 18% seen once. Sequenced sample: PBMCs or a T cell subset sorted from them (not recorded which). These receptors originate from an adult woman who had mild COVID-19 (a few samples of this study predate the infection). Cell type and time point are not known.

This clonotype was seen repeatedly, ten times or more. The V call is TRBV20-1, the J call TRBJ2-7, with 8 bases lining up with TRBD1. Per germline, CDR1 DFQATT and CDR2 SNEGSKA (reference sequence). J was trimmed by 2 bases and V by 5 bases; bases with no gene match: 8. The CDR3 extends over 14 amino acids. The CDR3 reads CSASDRENPYEQYF. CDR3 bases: TGCAGTGCTTCGGACAGGGAGAACCCCTACGAGCAGTACTTC.

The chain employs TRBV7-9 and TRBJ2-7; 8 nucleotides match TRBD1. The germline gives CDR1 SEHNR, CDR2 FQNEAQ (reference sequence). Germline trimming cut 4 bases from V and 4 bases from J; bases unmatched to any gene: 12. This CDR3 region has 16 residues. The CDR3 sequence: CASSSLTGDVEYEQYF. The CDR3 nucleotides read TGTGCCAGCAGCTCACTGACAGGGGATGTTGAATACGAGCAGTACTTC.

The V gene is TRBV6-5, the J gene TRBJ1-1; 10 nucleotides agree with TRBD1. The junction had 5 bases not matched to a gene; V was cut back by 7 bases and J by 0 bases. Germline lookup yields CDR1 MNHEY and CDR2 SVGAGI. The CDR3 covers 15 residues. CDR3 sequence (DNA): TGTGCCAGCATCTTAGGACAGGGGGTGAACACTGAAGCTTTCTTT. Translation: CASILGQGVNTEAFF.

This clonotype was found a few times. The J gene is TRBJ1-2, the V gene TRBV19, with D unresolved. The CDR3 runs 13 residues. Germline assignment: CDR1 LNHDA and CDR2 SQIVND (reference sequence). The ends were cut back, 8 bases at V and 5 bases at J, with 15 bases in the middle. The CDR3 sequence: CASLSSQSYGYTF. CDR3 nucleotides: TGTGCCAGTCTAAGCAGCCAATCTTATGGCTACACCTTC. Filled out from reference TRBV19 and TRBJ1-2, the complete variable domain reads DGGITQSPKYLFRKEGQNVTLSCEQNLNHDAMYWYRQDPGQGLRLIYYSQIVNDFQKGDIAEGYSVSREKKESFPLTVTSAQKNPTAFYLCASLSSQSYGYTFGSGTRLTVV.

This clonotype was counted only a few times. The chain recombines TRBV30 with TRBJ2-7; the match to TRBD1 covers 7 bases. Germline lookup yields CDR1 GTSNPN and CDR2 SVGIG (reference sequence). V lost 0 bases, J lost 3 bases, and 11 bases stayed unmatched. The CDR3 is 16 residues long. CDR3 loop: CAWSVFFGTANYEQYF. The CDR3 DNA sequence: TGTGCCTGGAGTGTATTCTTCGGGACAGCAAACTACGAGCAGTACTTC.

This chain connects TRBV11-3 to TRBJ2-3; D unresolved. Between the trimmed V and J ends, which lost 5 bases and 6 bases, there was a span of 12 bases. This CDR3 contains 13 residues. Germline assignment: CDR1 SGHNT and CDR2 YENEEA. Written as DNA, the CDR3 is TGTGCCAGCAGCCCAGAGGCTGGTGATACGCAGTATTTT. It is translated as CASSPEAGDTQYF.

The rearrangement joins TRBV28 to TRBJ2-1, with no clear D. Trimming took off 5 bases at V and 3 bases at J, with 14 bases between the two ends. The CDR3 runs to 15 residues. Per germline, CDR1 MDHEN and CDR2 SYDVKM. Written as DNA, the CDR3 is TGTGCCAGCAGTGGCCTATTCACGGGCTACAATGAGCAGTTCTTC. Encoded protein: CASSGLFTGYNEQFF.

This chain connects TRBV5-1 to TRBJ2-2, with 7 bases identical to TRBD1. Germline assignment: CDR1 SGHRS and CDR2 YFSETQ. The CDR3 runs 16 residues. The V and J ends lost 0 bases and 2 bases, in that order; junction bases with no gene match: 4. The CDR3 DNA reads TGCGCCAGCAGCTTGGGAGGGACAGACAACACCGGGGAGCTGTTTTTT. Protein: CASSLGGTDNTGELFF.